The next 4 T cell receptor beta chains were all read from a single sample in a study of T cell responses to AZD1222 COVID-19 vaccine. Produced via immunoSEQ multiplex PCR; TCRdb's table is partial and in-frame only. Among 150,000 or so clones listed, approximately 88% were seen once. The sequences come from peripheral blood, collected on day 0 of MenACWY control vaccination. The receptors shown here come from an adult in good health.

The V call is TRBV7-6, the J call TRBJ1-2, with D tentatively TRBD1 (5 bases). Germline values: CDR1 SGHVS, CDR2 FNYEAQ. The CDR3 is made up of 14 amino acids. Between the trimmed V and J ends, which lost 5 bases and 4 bases, there was a span of 14 bases. CDR3 amino acids: CASSPTRDGYGYTF. The CDR3, as DNA: TGTGCCAGCAGCCCGACCAGGGATGGCTATGGCTACACCTTC.

The chain links TRBV6-5 to TRBJ1-1; TRBD1 is a possible D gene (5 bases). This CDR3 has 14 residues. The germline V gene encodes CDR1 MNHEY and CDR2 SVGAGI. Trimming removed 7 bases from V and 1 base from J, with 13 bases in between. The CDR3, as DNA: TGTGCCAGCACCCCCCAGAGGGGGAACACTGAAGCTTTCTTT. This codes for CASTPQRGNTEAFF.

The CDR3 loop reads CASSLAGTDGYTF. In DNA, the CDR3 is TGTGCCAGCAGCTTGGCCGGGACAGATGGCTACACCTTC. V gene TRBV5-4 combines with J gene TRBJ1-2; TRBD1 aligns across 7 bases. Germline CDR1 is SGHNT and CDR2 is YYREEE (reference sequence). J gave up 6 bases and V 0 bases, and 2 bases lay outside the gene matches. The CDR3 is 13 residues long.

This clone showed up just once. This CDR3 reads CASSKDPGVYEQYF. As DNA, the CDR3 is TGTGCCAGCAGCAAAGACCCAGGGGTCTACGAGCAGTACTTC. V is TRBV21-1 and J is TRBJ2-7; the table's D call, TRBD1, was not checked against the DNA. TRBV21-1 is a pseudogene locus. There are 14 residues in the CDR3.